Listed here is a single T cell receptor (beta chain). Its antigen is unknown. At one boundary the junction diverges from the germline segment, which might be a read error. The entry originates in a study of tumor-infiltrating lymphocytes in primary liver carcinoma. Study-wide results and caveats: Among top clones, only about 7-24% appeared in all five tumor regions.

Co-extraction yielded RNA and DNA from 20-30 mg of unsorted bulk tissue. Primary liver carcinomas in the patients were surgically resected. The sampling covered five separate regions of each tumor. The CDR3 extends over 17 amino acids. Germline CDR1 reads SGHAT; CDR2 reads FQNNGV. Priming with a constant-region primer yielded TCR beta cDNA from approximately 500 ng total RNA. Construction of TCR beta libraries relied on three successive nested multiplex PCR rounds employing slightly modified ARM-PCR. Forward primers for TRBV1-TRBV30 and a C-beta reverse primer served the first two PCR rounds, at approximately 10 cycles each. TCRdb re-called the multiplex PCR reads with MiXCR, one entry per CDR3 protein. The sample has tens of thousands of distinct CDR3 sequences; approximately 77% are singletons.

The receptor's source is a man aged 35-49 years with primary liver carcinoma and hepatitis B virus infection. What was sequenced was liver tumor tissue from sampling region 1. Subset in this sample: tumor region T1, superior pole. The V gene is TRBV11-2, the J gene TRBJ2-5, with D maybe TRBD1 (6 bases). Here the CDR3 reads CASSLGAVGHIGETQNF. In nucleotides, the CDR3 is TGCGCCAGCAGCCTGGGGGCGGTAGGGCATATCGGAGAGACCCAGAACTTC. The variable domain in full, completed from reference TRBV11-2 and TRBJ2-5, reads EAGVAQSPRYKIIEKRQSVAFWCNPISGHATLYWYQQILGQGPKLLIQFQNNGVVDDSQLPKDRFSAERLKGVDSTLKIQPAKLEDSAVYLCASSLGAVGHIGETQNFGPGTRLLVL.